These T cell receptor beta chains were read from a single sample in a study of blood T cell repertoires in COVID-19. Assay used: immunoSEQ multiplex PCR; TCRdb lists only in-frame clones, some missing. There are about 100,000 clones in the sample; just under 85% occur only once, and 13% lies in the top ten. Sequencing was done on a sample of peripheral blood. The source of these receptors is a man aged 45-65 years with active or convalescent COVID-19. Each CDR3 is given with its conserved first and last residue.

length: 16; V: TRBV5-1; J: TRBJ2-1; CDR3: CASSLITGGEGYEQFF
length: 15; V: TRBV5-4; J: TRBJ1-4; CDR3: CASSNYGHSPEKLFF
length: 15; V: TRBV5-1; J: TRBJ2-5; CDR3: CASSVDGEDQETQYF
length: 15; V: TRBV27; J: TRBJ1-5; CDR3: CASNRDRVPNQPQHF
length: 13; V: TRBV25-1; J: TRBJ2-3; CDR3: CASSESGSDTQYF
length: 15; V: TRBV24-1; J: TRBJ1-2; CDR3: CATSDPGRENYGYTF
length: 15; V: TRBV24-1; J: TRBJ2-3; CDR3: CATSDHGTSADTQYF
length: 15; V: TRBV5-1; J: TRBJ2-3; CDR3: CASSLQTGLTDTQYF
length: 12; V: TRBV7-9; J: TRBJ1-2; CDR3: CASSSTGLGYTF
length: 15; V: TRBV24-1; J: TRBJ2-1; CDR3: CATTARDSSYNEQFF